The 15 T cell receptor beta chains reported below all come from one sample, sequenced in a study of memory CD4+ T cells and cytomegalovirus serostatus (dated by TCRdb to the late 2010s). Single viable CD3+CD4+CD8-CD45RO+ cells were sorted as memory CD4+ T cells on a FACSAria II. Libraries were built with the immunoSEQ multiplex PCR assay. In its TCRdb copy, this immuneACCESS table keeps in-frame sequences only and misses some clones. Where compared with another copy, unresolved V genes explain less than half of these, and the others have no known cause. The sample table holds some 44,000 clones, of which under 80% were seen once. 0.61% of the sample lies in the top ten. The sample was memory CD4+ T cells from blood. The source of these receptors is an adult in good health and CMV-seronegative.

The rearrangement uses TRBV4-3 and TRBJ1-1; D perhaps matches TRBD1 (5 bases). This CDR3 spans 16 amino acids. V lost 0 bases and J lost 0, with 11 bases in between. Germline-derived CDR1 and CDR2 are LGHNA and YSLEER. The CDR3 here is CASSQDFGTLNTEAFF. Written as DNA, the CDR3 is TGCGCCAGCAGCCAAGACTTTGGGACCTTGAACACTGAAGCTTTCTTT.

The chain couples TRBV5-4 to TRBJ2-7; 8 nucleotides match TRBD2. The CDR3 runs to 12 residues. Trimming at V came to 6 bases and at J to 6 bases, leaving 5 bases not matched to a gene. Germline V gene sequence: CDR1 SGHNT, CDR2 YYREEE (reference sequence). This chain's CDR3 is CASTGGRGEQYF. CDR3 DNA sequence: TGTGCCAGCACGGGGGGGAGGGGCGAGCAGTACTTC.

The chain links TRBV19 to TRBJ2-5, with 8 nucleotides matching TRBD1. The ends lost 5 bases at V and 4 bases at J; junction bases unmatched: 6. The CDR3 is 14 amino acids. Germline V gene sequence: CDR1 LNHDA, CDR2 SQIVND (reference sequence). The CDR3 region is CASSLTGTGETQYF. In DNA, the CDR3 is TGTGCCAGTAGTTTGACCGGGACAGGAGAGACCCAGTACTTC.

The chain links TRBV19 to TRBJ2-3, with 11 bases fitting TRBD2. Germline V CDR1 and CDR2: LNHDA, SQIVND (reference sequence). The CDR3 length is 16 residues. J gave up 0 bases and V 9 bases, and 8 bases lay outside the gene matches. Here the CDR3 reads CASGLAGFASTDTQYF. The DNA for the CDR3 is TGTGCCAGCGGACTAGCGGGTTTCGCTAGCACAGATACGCAGTATTTT.

This clone appeared a single time. The chain links TRBV6-6 to TRBJ1-1, with unresolved D. Trimming removed 1 base at V and 8 bases at J, with 5 bases between. Germline CDR1 and CDR2: MNHNY and SVGAGI (reference sequence). The CDR3 spans 11 residues. CDR3: CASSYLEEAFF. The DNA for the CDR3 is TGTGCCAGCAGTTACTTGGAAGAAGCTTTCTTT.

V gene TRBV14 combines with J gene TRBJ1-1, with D unclear. This CDR3 comprises 15 residues. The V gene's germline CDR1 is SGHDN and CDR2 FVKESK. Trimming pared 0 bases from V and 3 bases from J, leaving 11 bases between. The CDR3 loop is CASSQDSGRYTEAFF. CDR3 in DNA: TGTGCCAGCAGCCAAGATAGTGGCAGATACACTGAAGCTTTCTTT.

The chain recombines TRBV19 with TRBJ1-2, with TRBD1 matching 10 bases. After removal of 0 bases from V and 5 bases from J, the junction contained 6 bases not matched to a gene. The CDR3 sequence is 16 residues long. Germline values: CDR1 LNHDA, CDR2 SQIVND (reference sequence). CDR3: CASSIEIGTGVYGYTF. The CDR3 DNA reads TGTGCCAGTAGTATAGAAATCGGGACAGGGGTTTATGGCTACACCTTC.

The CDR3 DNA reads as TGTGCCAACGGCCAGTCTAATGAAAAACTGTTTTTT. It translates to CANGQSNEKLFF. This chain joins TRBV7-9 and TRBJ1-4, with D uncertain. Trimming cost V 10 bases and J 3 bases, with 9 bases left between them. Germline V CDR1 and CDR2: SEHNR, FQNEAQ (reference sequence). The CDR3 consists of 12 residues. The whole variable domain, filled in from reference TRBV7-9 and TRBJ1-4, reads DTGVSQNPRHKITKRGQNVTFRCDPISEHNRLYWYRQTLGQGPEFLTYFQNEAQLEKSRLLSDRFSAERPKGSFSTLEIQRTEQGDSAMYLCANGQSNEKLFFGSGTQLSVL.

CDR3 sequence (DNA): TGTGCCAGTTCTAGCGGGGGGGCTGGTAGGGATACGCAGTATTTT. Translating it yields CASSSGGAGRDTQYF. The chain employs TRBV2 and TRBJ2-3; TRBD2 aligns across 12 bases. The J segment lost 6 bases and the V segment lost 9 bases, leaving 10 bases of the junction unmatched. From germline, CDR1 is SNHLY and CDR2 FYNNEI. The CDR3 is 15 amino acids.

This rearrangement joins TRBV7-6 to TRBJ2-1; the match to TRBD2 covers 11 bases. Germline CDR1 SGHVS, CDR2 FNYEAQ. V lost 4 bases and J lost 8; bases outside the gene matches: 7. The CDR3 spans 15 residues. In DNA, the CDR3 is TGTGCCAGCAGCTCACTAGCGGGGGCGCGGGATGAGCAGTTCTTC. As protein: CASSSLAGARDEQFF.

This clone occurred a few times. The chain couples TRBV5-1 to TRBJ1-5; 10 bases match TRBD1. Unmatched junction bases numbered 3, after V lost 4 bases and J lost 5 bases. The CDR3 has 14 amino acids. CDR1 SGHRS and CDR2 YFSETQ come from the germline V gene. In DNA, the CDR3 is TGCGCCAGCAGCGTCGGACAGGGGGATCAGCCCCAGCATTTT. This translates into CASSVGQGDQPQHF.

The gene calls are TRBV7-2 and TRBJ2-3, with 10 bases matching TRBD2. The CDR3 has 15 amino acids. The germline V gene encodes CDR1 SGHTA and CDR2 FQGNSA. V dropped 2 bases and J dropped 1; count of bases not matched to a gene: 0. The CDR3 sequence is CASSLLAGGTDTQYF. The DNA for the CDR3 is TGTGCCAGCAGCTTACTAGCGGGGGGCACAGATACGCAGTATTTT.

This chain connects TRBV30 to TRBJ1-1; D remains unclear. Germline V gene data show CDR1 as GTSNPN and CDR2 as SVGIG (reference sequence). V lost 1 base and J 4 bases, leaving 7 bases between the germline ends. This CDR3 has 12 amino acids. The CDR3 loop is CAWSDAATEAFF. The CDR3 nucleotides are TGTGCCTGGAGTGATGCGGCCACTGAAGCTTTCTTT. Drawing the rest from reference TRBV30 and TRBJ1-1, the complete variable domain is SQTIHQWPATLVQPVGSPLSLECTVEGTSNPNLYWYRQAAGRGLQLLFYSVGIGQISSEVPQNLSASRPQDRQFILSSKKLLLSDSGFYLCAWSDAATEAFFGQGTRLTVV.

The gene calls are TRBV9 and TRBJ1-4; the D gene is possibly TRBD1 (6 bases). The germline gives CDR1 SGDLS, CDR2 YYNGEE. The V end was cut by 4 bases, the J end by 0 bases, with 13 bases between. The CDR3 totals 16 residues. Written as DNA, the CDR3 is TGTGCCAGCAGCCCGGGACAAATTGCAACTAATGAAAAACTGTTTTTT. Translating it yields CASSPGQIATNEKLFF. Drawing the rest from reference TRBV9 and TRBJ1-4, the complete variable domain is DSGVTQTPKHLITATGQRVTLRCSPRSGDLSVYWYQQSLDQGLQFLIQYYNGEERAKGNILERFSAQQFPDLHSELNLSSLELGDSALYFCASSPGQIATNEKLFFGSGTQLSVL.

V usage is TRBV11-3 and J usage is TRBJ1-1; D possibly corresponds to TRBD1 (5 bases). The V end lost 5 bases, the J end lost 5 bases, and 12 bases lay between the germline ends. The CDR3 covers 13 residues. The germline gives CDR1 SGHNT, CDR2 YENEEA. The CDR3 is CASSPGSVTEAFF. CDR3 nucleotide sequence: TGTGCCAGCAGCCCAGGGTCGGTGACTGAAGCTTTCTTT.